A few counts support the clone carrying this TCR beta chain. Trimming shortened V by 1 base and J by 6 bases, and 6 bases separated the two germline ends. Germline CDR1 SGHTA, CDR2 FQGNSA. The CDR3 extends over 13 amino acids. This specimen belongs to a study of early T cells in non-severe SARS-CoV-2 infection. Each CDR3 protein gets one entry after TCRdb re-called the 5' RACE reads with MiXCR. Counted here are approximately 28,000 distinct CDR3 sequences, 5.1% occurring once; the ten biggest clones make up 4%. The sample taken for sequencing was whole blood. The genes are TRBV7-2 and TRBJ2-2, with D unresolved. The receptor was derived from an adult who was a healthcare worker with PCR-confirmed SARS-CoV-2 infection or an uninfected control (not recorded which). The CDR3: CASSLDPSGELFF. The CDR3 DNA follows: TGTGCCAGCAGCTTAGATCCCTCCGGGGAGCTGTTTTTT.